This T cell receptor beta chain was profiled in a study of monozygotic twins with inflammatory bowel disease. The CDR3 loop spans 13 amino acids. CDR1 is LNHDA, CDR2 SQIVND, per germline (reference sequence). Each CDR3 protein gets one entry in TCRdb, which reprocessed the 5' RACE reads and gives no DNA. This sample contains 200,000 to 250,000 distinct CDR3 sequences. The V call is TRBV19, the J call TRBJ2-3; TCRdb designates TRBD1, a call that cannot be tested without DNA. Sequencing was carried out using blood. The clonotype was recovered from a human donor with ulcerative colitis or Crohn's disease, or a healthy co-twin of an affected twin (not recorded which). CDR3: CATRDGPGDTQYF.